Below, 25 T cell receptor beta chains from the same sample are listed, as sequenced in a study of Ad26.COV2.S vaccination and SARS-CoV-2 variants. The treatment denotes: roughly 19 received Ad26.COV2.S at low or high dose, single or two shots; several received placebo; per-sample allocation not given. Day 63 following the first vaccine or placebo injection was when the samples were taken. Clones were read by immunoSEQ multiplex PCR, and TCRdb kept only the in-frame ones, dropping some. The data contain about 370,000 clones, around 91% of them singletons. Sequenced here: peripheral blood, sampled in a trial of Ad26.COV2.S vaccine versus placebo. Receptors were obtained from a person between 18 and 59 years old who received the Ad26.COV2.S COVID-19 vaccine or a placebo.

The rearrangement uses TRBV7-9 and TRBJ1-3; no clear D gene. This CDR3 contains 14 residues. CDR1 SEHNR and CDR2 FQNEAQ come from the germline V gene (reference sequence). Trimming cost V 6 bases and J 7 bases, with 16 bases left between them. In DNA form, the CDR3 reads TGTGCCAGCAGACAGAGTACCCCGGCTAACACCATATATTTT. This encodes CASRQSTPANTIYF.

The rearrangement uses TRBV7-2 and TRBJ2-5; 14 bases fit TRBD2. CDR1 is SGHTA and CDR2 is FQGNSA in the germline V gene. CDR3 length: 18 residues. V lost 3 bases and J lost 4; bases outside the gene matches: 10. In DNA, the CDR3 is TGTGCCAGCAGCTTTAGACTAGCGGGAGGGCCTGACGGAGAGACCCAGTACTTC. Protein: CASSFRLAGGPDGETQYF.

The J gene is TRBJ2-5, the V gene TRBV28; D is ambiguous. This CDR3 has 16 amino acids. Trimming cost V 6 bases and J 5 bases, with 22 bases left between them. Germline V gives CDR1 MDHEN, CDR2 SYDVKM. DNA of the CDR3: TGTGCCAGCAGCCACCCGGAAGGTGATATTGGGGAGACCCAGTACTTC. It specifies CASSHPEGDIGETQYF.

V usage is TRBV30 and J usage is TRBJ2-7; 14 bases align to TRBD2. This CDR3 comprises 16 residues. V lost 1 base to trimming and J lost 3 bases; unmatched junction nucleotides: 5. In germline, CDR1 is GTSNPN, CDR2 SVGIG (reference sequence). The CDR3 DNA reads as TGTGCCTGGAGTGCCTTTGGGACTAGCGGGAGCTACGAGCAGTACTTC. This codes for CAWSAFGTSGSYEQYF. The full variable domain, its missing parts supplied by reference TRBV30 and TRBJ2-7, is SQTIHQWPATLVQPVGSPLSLECTVEGTSNPNLYWYRQAAGRGLQLLFYSVGIGQISSEVPQNLSASRPQDRQFILSSKKLLLSDSGFYLCAWSAFGTSGSYEQYFGPGTRLTVT.

The chain joins TRBV15 to TRBJ1-2; TRBD1 matches at 7 bases. Trimming at V came to 0 bases and at J to 8 bases, leaving 12 bases not matched to a gene. The germline V gene encodes CDR1 LNHNV and CDR2 YYDKDF (reference sequence). The CDR3 loop spans 16 amino acids. CDR3 in DNA: TGTGCCACCAGCAGAGATCGGTCACAGGGGACGTCCGGCTACACCTTC. Its protein product is CATSRDRSQGTSGYTF.

The rearrangement links TRBV5-1 to TRBJ2-2; D unresolved. Trimming shortened V by 4 bases and J by 7 bases, and 8 bases separated the two germline ends. CDR3 length: 12 amino acids. The germline gives CDR1 SGHRS, CDR2 YFSETQ. The CDR3 reads CASSPNHGELFF. In DNA form, the CDR3 reads TGCGCCAGCAGCCCGAACCACGGGGAGCTGTTTTTT. Full variable domain (remainder filled in from reference TRBV5-1 and TRBJ2-2): KAGVTQTPRYLIKTRGQQVTLSCSPISGHRSVSWYQQTPGQGLQFLFEYFSETQRNKGNFPGRFSGRQFSNSRSEMNVSTLELGDSALYLCASSPNHGELFFGEGSRLTVL.

The chain links TRBV9 to TRBJ2-5; tentatively, D is TRBD2 (7 bases). The CDR3 is 16 residues long. Trimming shortened V by 0 bases and J by 0 bases, and 12 bases separated the two germline ends. CDR1 and CDR2 from the germline V gene are SGDLS and YYNGEE. Here the CDR3 reads CASSVDGEGDQETQYF. CDR3 in DNA: TGTGCCAGCAGCGTAGATGGGGAGGGGGACCAAGAGACCCAGTACTTC.

This chain links TRBV18 with TRBJ2-1, with 7 bases matching TRBD2. The V segment lost 1 base and the J segment 6 bases; nucleotides outside the gene matches: 12. Germline CDR1 and CDR2: KGHSH and LQKENI. This CDR3 is 17 amino acids long. CDR3: CASSPLQREDLVNEQFF. CDR3 bases: TGTGCCAGCTCACCACTACAACGGGAGGATCTTGTCAATGAGCAGTTCTTC. Using reference TRBV18 and TRBJ2-1 for the parts outside the CDR3, the full variable domain is NAGVMQNPRHLVRRRGQEARLRCSPMKGHSHVYWYRQLPEEGLKFMVYLQKENIIDESGMPKERFSAEFPKEGPSILRIQQVVRGDSAAYFCASSPLQREDLVNEQFFGPGTRLTVL.

This clone showed up just a few times. V and J are TRBV2 and TRBJ2-1, with 9 nucleotides matching TRBD1. Germline V lookup: CDR1 SNHLY, CDR2 FYNNEI. The CDR3 is made up of 15 amino acids. The J segment lost 9 bases and the V segment lost 2 bases, leaving 8 bases of the junction unmatched. In DNA form, the CDR3 reads TGTGCCAGCAGTGAATTAGGGACAGGGTCAGGTGAGCAGTTCTTC. As protein: CASSELGTGSGEQFF.

This clone was picked up one time. The chain combines TRBV27 with TRBJ1-3; D possibly corresponds to TRBD1 (5 bases). Germline V gene data show CDR1 as MNHEY and CDR2 as SMNVEV (reference sequence). Trimming took 9 bases from V and 0 from J, leaving 12 bases between them. The CDR3 spans 14 residues. The CDR3 protein is CASRQTYSGNTIYF. The CDR3 DNA is TGTGCCAGTCGACAGACCTACTCTGGAAACACCATATATTTT.

This clone was recorded only once. The V and J genes are TRBV5-4 and TRBJ2-3; no clear D. This CDR3 has 13 amino acids. Trimming pared 1 base from V and 3 bases from J, leaving 6 bases between. Looked up from germline, CDR1 is SGHNT and CDR2 is YYREEE (reference sequence). The CDR3 protein is CASSLPRTDTQYF. DNA for the CDR3: TGTGCCAGCAGCTTGCCGCGTACAGATACGCAGTATTTT. Combining the CDR3 with reference TRBV5-4 and TRBJ2-3 gives the whole variable domain ETGVTQSPTHLIKTRGQQVTLRCSSQSGHNTVSWYQQALGQGPQFIFQYYREEENGRGNFPPRFSGLQFPNYSSELNVNALELDDSALYLCASSLPRTDTQYFGPGTRLTVL.

The V gene is TRBV28, the J gene TRBJ1-5; 8 nucleotides line up with TRBD1. V trimming: 6 bases; J trimming: 7 bases; junction bases outside the gene matches: 5. Germline V gene sequence: CDR1 MDHEN, CDR2 SYDVKM. This CDR3 has 13 amino acids. The CDR3 DNA is TGTGCCAGCAGGCGACAGGGGTACCAGCCCCAGCATTTT. Amino acids: CASRRQGYQPQHF.

As DNA, the CDR3 is TGTGCCAGCCTCTGGGCGCAGGGGGGTACGCAGTATTTT. It translates to CASLWAQGGTQYF. The chain combines TRBV12-3 or TRBV12-4 with TRBJ2-3, with D tentatively TRBD1 (7 bases). The CDR3 is made up of 13 amino acids. V lost 8 bases and J lost 8, with 17 bases in between.

This chain uses TRBV28 with TRBJ2-3; D not resolved. The V end was cut by 8 bases, the J end by 6 bases, with 12 bases between. Looked up from germline, CDR1 is MDHEN and CDR2 is SYDVKM. The CDR3 has 12 amino acids. CDR3 residues: CASRSFLDTQYF. The CDR3 bases are TGTGCCAGCCGATCCTTTCTGGATACGCAGTATTTT.

Here the CDR3 reads CASSKTTGEGGYTF. The DNA for the CDR3 is TGTGCCAGCAGCAAAACTACAGGGGAGGGTGGCTACACCTTC. This chain joins TRBV21-1 and TRBJ1-2. TRBV21-1 is noted as a pseudogene. CDR3 length: 14 residues.

The chain recombines TRBV25-1 with TRBJ2-7, with 7 bases lining up with TRBD1. The V gene's germline CDR1 is MGHDK and CDR2 SYGVNS. This CDR3 has 16 amino acids. V lost 6 bases and J lost 2; bases outside the gene matches: 13. The CDR3 region has the DNA TGTGCCAGCAGCAATCTTCCAGGGGGTGATACCTACGAGCAGTACTTC. Its translation is CASSNLPGGDTYEQYF.

The genes are TRBV14 and TRBJ2-7; 8 nucleotides line up with TRBD1. The germline gives CDR1 SGHDN, CDR2 FVKESK. The length of the CDR3 is 15 residues. J lost 4 bases, V lost 2 bases, and 7 bases had no gene match. CDR3 amino acids: CASSQRGTGIYEQYF. CDR3 DNA: TGTGCCAGCAGCCAACGAGGGACAGGAATATACGAGCAGTACTTC.

The genes are TRBV11-2 and TRBJ1-1; D possibly corresponds to TRBD1 (5 bases). This CDR3 region has 12 residues. V lost 10 bases, J lost 2 bases, and 11 bases lay in between. Per germline, CDR1 SGHAT and CDR2 FQNNGV. The CDR3 coding sequence is TGTGCCACCGGCAGGGTTAACACTGAAGCTTTCTTT. Its translation is CATGRVNTEAFF.

To note about this clone: Germline is not matched at one junction end, which may reflect a read error. The V call is TRBV27, the J call TRBJ2-5, with D unclear. CDR3 length: 11 amino acids. Germline lookup yields CDR1 MNHEY and CDR2 SMNVEV (reference sequence). DNA of the CDR3: TGTGCCAGCCGTCAGCAAGGGACCCAGTACTTC. Translation gives CASRQQGTQYF.

V usage is TRBV19 and J usage is TRBJ1-1; the D is unclear. Trimming took 4 bases from V and 6 from J, leaving 18 bases between them. The CDR3 length is 15 residues. Germline-derived CDR1 and CDR2 are LNHDA and SQIVND (reference sequence). The CDR3 bases are TGTGCCAGTAGTAGGACCGGTGCGGGGTTCGCTGAAGCTTTCTTT. Amino acids: CASSRTGAGFAEAFF.

Many counts were recorded for this clone. The V gene is TRBV5-6, the J gene TRBJ1-5; tentatively, D is TRBD1 (6 bases). Trimming took 1 base from V and 6 from J, leaving 14 bases between them. CDR3 length equals 15 residues. CDR1 and CDR2 (germline): SGHDT, YYEEEE. The CDR3 loop is CASSLSGGRGQPQHF. DNA for the CDR3: TGTGCCAGCAGCTTGAGTGGGGGGCGCGGTCAGCCCCAGCATTTT.

In its sample, this clone was seen a few times. The rearrangement links TRBV30 to TRBJ1-2; D not resolved. With 0 bases removed from V and 7 bases from J, the gap between germline ends came to 9 bases. Germline CDR1 and CDR2: GTSNPN and SVGIG (reference sequence). The CDR3 length is 12 residues. The CDR3 reads CAWSVDGIGYTF. As DNA, the CDR3 is TGTGCCTGGAGTGTAGACGGTATTGGCTACACCTTC.

The rearrangement uses TRBV7-8 and TRBJ2-5; 12 nucleotides match TRBD2. Trimming took 8 bases from V and 4 from J; bases not matched to a gene: 2. This CDR3 comprises 13 residues. CDR1 and CDR2 (germline): SGHVS, FQNEAQ. The chain's CDR3 is CASRLAGVETQYF. CDR3 coding DNA: TGTGCCAGCCGACTAGCGGGAGTAGAGACCCAGTACTTC.

This chain uses TRBV19 with TRBJ2-1, with 14 bases matching TRBD2. V trimming: 10 bases; J trimming: 8 bases; junction bases outside the gene matches: 16. This CDR3 spans 17 amino acids. The germline gives CDR1 LNHDA, CDR2 SQIVND (reference sequence). The CDR3 loop is CANWAGGLAGALHEQFF. CDR3 bases: TGTGCCAACTGGGCAGGGGGACTAGCGGGAGCTCTCCATGAGCAGTTCTTC. The full variable domain, completed using reference TRBV19 and TRBJ2-1, is DGGITQSPKYLFRKEGQNVTLSCEQNLNHDAMYWYRQDPGQGLRLIYYSQIVNDFQKGDIAEGYSVSREKKESFPLTVTSAQKNPTAFYLCANWAGGLAGALHEQFFGPGTRLTVL.

V gene TRBV12-3 or TRBV12-4 combines with J gene TRBJ1-2; 7 nucleotides line up with TRBD1. V lost 8 bases and J lost 5; bases outside the gene matches: 5. The CDR3 consists of 12 residues. The CDR3 sequence: CASADRVYGYTF. DNA for the CDR3: TGTGCCAGCGCCGACAGGGTTTATGGCTACACCTTC.